This T cell receptor beta chain was captured by sequencing in a study of blood T cell repertoires in COVID-19. Overall study: The analysed material was cDNA or gDNA that came from T cells, B-cell-depleted T cells, or PBMCs.

In the authors' methods: Amplification with reference gene primers provided the estimates of nucleated cell counts. TCRdb's copy holds only in-frame clones and misses some; the assay was immunoSEQ multiplex PCR. The D gene and trimming were derived from the DNA, and the V and J assignments and clone size from that table. The table shows about 230,000 clones, with about 90% occurring only once. The CDR3 is 15 residues long. Germline V lookup: CDR1 SGHTA, CDR2 FQGNSA. V lost 3 bases, J lost 4 bases, and 6 bases stayed unmatched. During active infection, Seattle patients enrolled and were then monitored through disease.

The sample comprised peripheral blood. This rearrangement joins TRBV7-2 to TRBJ1-5, with 7 positions matching TRBD1. The TCR comes from a young man with COVID-19, enrolled during active disease. The CDR3 DNA is TGTGCCAGCAGCTTTTCAGACAGGGCTAATCAGCCCCAGCATTTT. It translates to CASSFSDRANQPQHF.